These 3 T cell receptor beta chains originate from one sample sequenced in a study of T cell clonality in common variable immunodeficiency. Study outcomes and limitations: In common variable immunodeficiency, TCR beta chains reportedly carried fewer deletions and N-nucleotide insertions.

Method: immunoSEQ multiplex PCR; TCRdb's copy keeps in-frame clones and lacks some. The sample was found to contain fewer than 30,000 clones, and every one recurs. Antigens of these TCRs are unknown. Material: peripheral blood mononuclear cells. These receptors all come from a human donor with common variable immunodeficiency.

Concerning this clone: The read stops 3 residues short of the end of the CDR3; the missing end is completed from the germline J gene. The V call is TRBV7-9, the J call TRBJ2-7; TRBD1 aligns across 9 bases. V was clipped by 5 bases and J by 4 bases; unmatched bases: 9. Per the germline V gene, CDR1 is SEHNR and CDR2 is FQNEAQ (reference sequence). The CDR3 has 15 residues. CDR3 protein: CASSPGQGLLYEQYF. The covered CDR3 bases are TGTGCCAGCAGCCCGGGACAGGGACTTTTGTACGAG.

Comment on this clone: The CDR3 end is not reached by the read, which stops 3 residues before it; the germline J gene fills it in. The chain is built from TRBV29-1 and TRBJ2-7; D remains unclear. CDR1 and CDR2 from the germline V gene are SQVTM and ANQGSEA. The CDR3 has 14 amino acids. Trimming cost V 0 bases and J 6 bases, with 15 bases left between them. CDR3 DNA, as far as it was read: TGCAGCGTTGAAGATTTAGTGGCAGGCGCCGAG. Translation: CSVEDLVAGAE. The complete CDR3 sequence is CSVEDLVAGAEQYF.

This clone was counted many times. From the germline J gene comes the end of the CDR3, since the read stops 3 residues before it. The chain is built from TRBV19 and TRBJ2-7; 7 bases fit TRBD1. V gave up 5 bases and J gave up 2 bases; unmatched junction bases: 3. Germline-derived CDR1 and CDR2 are LNHDA and SQIVND (reference sequence). There are 13 residues in the CDR3. The CDR3 is CASSPTGTYEQYF. The sequenced CDR3 bases are TGTGCCAGTAGTCCGACAGGGACCTACGAG. Full variable domain (remainder filled in from reference TRBV19 and TRBJ2-7): DGGITQSPKYLFRKEGQNVTLSCEQNLNHDAMYWYRQDPGQGLRLIYYSQIVNDFQKGDIAEGYSVSREKKESFPLTVTSAQKNPTAFYLCASSPTGTYEQYFGPGTRLTVT.